The rows below give T cell receptor beta chains drawn from one sample of a study of CXCR3-negative and CXCR3-positive naive CD8 T cells. TCRdb reprocessed the 5' RACE reads; each CDR3 protein has one entry and no DNA is given. The repertoire table contains about 41,000 distinct CDR3 sequences. Sequenced: memory CD8+ T cells from blood. The receptor set was obtained from a human donor in good health. Some clones in this sample may be carry-over from other donors' samples. Both conserved end residues are part of each CDR3.

v_gene	j_gene	CDR3aa
TRBV20-1	TRBJ2-2	CSARDLGTGELFF
TRBV5-6	TRBJ2-5	CASSLRVGIAEETQYF
TRBV2	TRBJ1-5	CASRPKTGGSQPQHF
TRBV7-6	TRBJ2-1	CASSLPYGSDYNEQFF
TRBV4-3	TRBJ1-1	CASSQEGTGNMNTEAFF
TRBV2	TRBJ1-2	CASSEYPAYTF
TRBV7-9	TRBJ1-1	CASTKRGDTEAFF
TRBV25-1	TRBJ2-1	CASSELDEGNEQFF
TRBV29-1	TRBJ1-2	CSVESQGAVGYTF
TRBV9	TRBJ2-7	CASSVASGGMYEQYF
TRBV29-1	TRBJ2-1	CSVELADYNEQFF
TRBV6-6	TRBJ2-1	CASSSQLGGYTDNEQFF
TRBV25-1	TRBJ2-2	CASGQGVGELFF
TRBV27	TRBJ1-6	CASSSSNRDEPYNSPLHF